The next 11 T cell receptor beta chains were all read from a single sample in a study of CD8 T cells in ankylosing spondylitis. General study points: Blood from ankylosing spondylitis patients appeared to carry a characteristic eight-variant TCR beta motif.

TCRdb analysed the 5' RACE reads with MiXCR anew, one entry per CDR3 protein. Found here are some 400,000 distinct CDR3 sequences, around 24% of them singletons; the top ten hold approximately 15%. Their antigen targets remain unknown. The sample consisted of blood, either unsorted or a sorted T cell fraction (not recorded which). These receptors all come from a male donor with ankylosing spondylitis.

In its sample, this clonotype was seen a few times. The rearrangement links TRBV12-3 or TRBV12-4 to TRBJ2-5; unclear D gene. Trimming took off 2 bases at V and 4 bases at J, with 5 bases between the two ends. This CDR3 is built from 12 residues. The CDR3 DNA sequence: TGTGCCAGCAGTTTACCTCCAGAGACCCAGTACTTC. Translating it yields CASSLPPETQYF.

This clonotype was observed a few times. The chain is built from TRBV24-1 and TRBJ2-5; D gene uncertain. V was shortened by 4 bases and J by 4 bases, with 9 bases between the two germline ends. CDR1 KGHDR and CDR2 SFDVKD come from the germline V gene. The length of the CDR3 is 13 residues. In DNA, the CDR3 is TGTGCCACCAGTGAACCGGGTACAGAGACCCAGTACTTC. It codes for CATSEPGTETQYF.

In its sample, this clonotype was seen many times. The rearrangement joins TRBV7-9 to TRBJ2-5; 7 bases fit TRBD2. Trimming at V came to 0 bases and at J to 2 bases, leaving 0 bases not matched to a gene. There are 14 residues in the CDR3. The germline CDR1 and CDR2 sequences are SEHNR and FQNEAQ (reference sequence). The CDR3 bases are TGTGCCAGCAGCTTAGCGGGAGGGCAAGAGACCCAGTACTTC. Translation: CASSLAGGQETQYF.

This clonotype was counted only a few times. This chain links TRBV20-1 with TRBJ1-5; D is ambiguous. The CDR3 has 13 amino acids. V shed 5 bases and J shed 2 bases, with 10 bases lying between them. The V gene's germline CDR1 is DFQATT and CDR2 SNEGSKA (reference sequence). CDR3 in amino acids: CSARSLGNQPQHF. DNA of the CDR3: TGCAGTGCTCGGAGCCTTGGCAATCAGCCCCAGCATTTT.

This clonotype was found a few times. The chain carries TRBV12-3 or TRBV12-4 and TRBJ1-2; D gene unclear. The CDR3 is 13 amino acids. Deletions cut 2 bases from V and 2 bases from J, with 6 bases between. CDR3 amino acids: CASSLTENYGYTF. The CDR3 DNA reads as TGTGCCAGCAGTTTAACGGAGAACTATGGCTACACCTTC.

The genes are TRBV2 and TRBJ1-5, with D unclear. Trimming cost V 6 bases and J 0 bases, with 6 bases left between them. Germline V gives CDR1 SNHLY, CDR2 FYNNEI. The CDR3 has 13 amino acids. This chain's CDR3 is CASRFASNQPQHF. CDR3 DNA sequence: TGTGCCAGCAGGTTCGCTAGCAATCAGCCCCAGCATTTT.

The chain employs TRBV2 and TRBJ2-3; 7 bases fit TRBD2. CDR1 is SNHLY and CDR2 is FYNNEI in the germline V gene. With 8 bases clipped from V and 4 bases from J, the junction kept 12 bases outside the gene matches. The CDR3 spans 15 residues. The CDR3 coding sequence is TGTGCCAGCCTTCCGAGGGGCGGGGGTCCAGATACGCAGTATTTT. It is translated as CASLPRGGGPDTQYF.

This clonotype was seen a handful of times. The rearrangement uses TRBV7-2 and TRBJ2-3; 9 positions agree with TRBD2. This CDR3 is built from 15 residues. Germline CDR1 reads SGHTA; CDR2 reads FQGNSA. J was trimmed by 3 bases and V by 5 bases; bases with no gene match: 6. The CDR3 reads CASSTLREGTDTQYF. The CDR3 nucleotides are TGTGCCAGCAGCACGCTGCGGGAGGGGACAGATACGCAGTATTTT. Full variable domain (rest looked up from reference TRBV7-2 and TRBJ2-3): GAGVSQSPSNKVTEKGKDVELRCDPISGHTALYWYRQSLGQGLEFLIYFQGNSAPDKSGLPSDRFSAERTGGSVSTLTIQRTQQEDSAVYLCASSTLREGTDTQYFGPGTRLTVL.

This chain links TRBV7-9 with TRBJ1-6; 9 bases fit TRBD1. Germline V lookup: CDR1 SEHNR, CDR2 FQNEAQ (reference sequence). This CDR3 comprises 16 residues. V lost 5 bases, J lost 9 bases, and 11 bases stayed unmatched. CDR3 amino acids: CASSLTGGQGVSPLHF. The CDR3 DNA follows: TGTGCCAGCAGCCTTACCGGGGGACAGGGAGTTTCACCCCTCCACTTT. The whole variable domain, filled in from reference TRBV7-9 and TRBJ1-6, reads DTGVSQNPRHKITKRGQNVTFRCDPISEHNRLYWYRQTLGQGPEFLTYFQNEAQLEKSRLLSDRFSAERPKGSFSTLEIQRTEQGDSAMYLCASSLTGGQGVSPLHFGNGTRLTVT.

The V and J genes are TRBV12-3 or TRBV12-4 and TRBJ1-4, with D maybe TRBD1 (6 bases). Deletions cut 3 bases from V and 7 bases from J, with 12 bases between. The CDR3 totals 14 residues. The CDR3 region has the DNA TGTGCCAGCAGTTTCAGGGGCGCGGGTGAAAAACTGTTTTTT. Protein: CASSFRGAGEKLFF.

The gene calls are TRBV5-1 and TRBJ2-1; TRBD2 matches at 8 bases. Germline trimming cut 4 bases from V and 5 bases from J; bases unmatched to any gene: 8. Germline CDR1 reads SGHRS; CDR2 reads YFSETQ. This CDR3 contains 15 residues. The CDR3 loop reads CASSPGLAVDNEQFF. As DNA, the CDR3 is TGCGCCAGCAGCCCAGGACTAGCAGTAGACAATGAGCAGTTCTTC.